This TCR beta chain was recovered during a study of control samples from healthy donors and cancer patients. V was clipped by 4 bases and J by 8 bases; unmatched bases: 6. This CDR3 has 13 amino acids. The germline gives CDR1 SGDLS, CDR2 YYNGEE. Sequencing was performed with immunoSEQ multiplex PCR; in TCRdb, only in-frame clones are kept and a portion is missing. The table has around 68,000 clones, about 80% seen once; the top ten hold approximately 16%. The sample was blood. The receptor's source is a man in his fifties in good health. This sequence joins TRBV9 and TRBJ1-2; TRBD1 agrees at 9 bases. The CDR3 region has the DNA TGTGCCAGCAGCCCAGGACAGGGGAGGGGCTACACCTTC. Its protein product is CASSPGQGRGYTF.